One and the same sample provided the 20 T cell receptor beta chains below, sequenced in a study of blood T cell repertoires in COVID-19. Generated by immunoSEQ multiplex PCR, the TCRdb table keeps only in-frame clones and is missing some. The sample holds about 100,000 clones; roughly 80% are singletons and the top ten take under 5.5%. Sequenced material: peripheral blood. The source of these receptors is a man aged 80 or over with COVID-19, enrolled during active disease.

V and J are TRBV27 and TRBJ1-1; 7 bases line up with TRBD1. V shed 6 bases, J shed 4 bases, and the junction held 8 bases outside the gene matches. The germline CDR1 and CDR2 sequences are MNHEY and SMNVEV (reference sequence). CDR3 length: 14 residues. For the CDR3, the DNA is TGTGCCAGCAGCCTTGACAGGGTGAGCACTGAAGCTTTCTTT. It is translated as CASSLDRVSTEAFF.

This chain uses TRBV28 with TRBJ1-2; D call uncertain. Between the trimmed V and J ends, which lost 3 bases and 0 bases, there was a span of 17 bases. The CDR3 is 17 residues long. Germline V gives CDR1 MDHEN, CDR2 SYDVKM. The CDR3 DNA follows: TGTGCCAGCAGTTTTTATTGGGCAACCAAACCTAACTATGGCTACACCTTC. It encodes CASSFYWATKPNYGYTF.

The chain couples TRBV19 to TRBJ1-1; 8 nucleotides match TRBD1. From germline, CDR1 is LNHDA and CDR2 SQIVND (reference sequence). This CDR3 has 16 amino acids. V was clipped by 5 bases and J by 2 bases; unmatched bases: 10. DNA of the CDR3: TGTGCCAGTAGTTCCCGGACAGGGAGGAGTAACACTGAAGCTTTCTTT. It yields the protein CASSSRTGRSNTEAFF.

This sequence joins TRBV3-1 (or the pseudogene TRBV3-2) and TRBJ1-2; weak D call: TRBD1 (5 bases). From germline, CDR1 is LGHDT and CDR2 YNNKEL (reference sequence). The CDR3 has 15 amino acids. V gave up 1 base and J gave up 4 bases, with 13 bases separating them. CDR3 nucleotides: TGTGCCAGCAGCCAAGGGGGGGTTAGATCCTATGGCTACACCTTC. This translates into CASSQGGVRSYGYTF.

V is TRBV29-1 and J is TRBJ1-3; tentatively, D is TRBD1 (5 bases). CDR1 is SQVTM and CDR2 is ANQGSEA in the germline V gene. This CDR3 region has 15 residues. Between the trimmed V and J ends, which lost 4 bases and 0 bases, there was a span of 13 bases. CDR3 protein: CSVAKGALSGNTIYF. CDR3 nucleotide sequence: TGCAGCGTTGCAAAAGGGGCCCTCTCTGGAAACACCATATATTTT.

V gene TRBV19 combines with J gene TRBJ1-5, with a possible D match to TRBD1 (5 bases). V shed 3 bases and J shed 3 bases, with 18 bases lying between them. The CDR3 extends over 17 amino acids. Germline V lookup: CDR1 LNHDA, CDR2 SQIVND (reference sequence). DNA of the CDR3: TGTGCCAGTAGTATGGACACCGGCCGCAGGATCAATCAGCCCCAGCATTTT. It codes for CASSMDTGRRINQPQHF. The variable domain in full, completed from reference TRBV19 and TRBJ1-5, reads DGGITQSPKYLFRKEGQNVTLSCEQNLNHDAMYWYRQDPGQGLRLIYYSQIVNDFQKGDIAEGYSVSREKKESFPLTVTSAQKNPTAFYLCASSMDTGRRINQPQHFGDGTRLSIL.

The rearrangement links TRBV5-1 to TRBJ2-2; 7 positions agree with TRBD2. Trimming removed 4 bases from V and 4 bases from J; junction bases left unmatched: 7. This CDR3 contains 15 residues. Germline loops: CDR1 SGHRS, CDR2 YFSETQ. This chain's CDR3 is CASSPDAGATGELFF. The DNA for the CDR3 is TGCGCCAGCAGCCCAGACGCGGGAGCCACCGGGGAGCTGTTTTTT.

The rearrangement links TRBV25-1 to TRBJ1-6; possibly TRBD1 for D (6 bases). Germline CDR1 reads MGHDK; CDR2 reads SYGVNS. The CDR3 length is 15 residues. Trimming left V 6 bases short and J 6 bases short, with 15 bases between. The CDR3, as DNA: TGTGCCAGCAGAGCGGAGCAGGGGTCTAATTCACCCCTCCACTTT. Encoded protein: CASRAEQGSNSPLHF.

The gene calls are TRBV4-1 and TRBJ1-5, with a weak D call TRBD1 (6 bases). The CDR3 spans 17 residues. Trimming shortened V by 1 base and J by 7 bases, and 20 bases separated the two germline ends. Per germline, CDR1 MGHRA and CDR2 YSYEKL. The CDR3 region has the DNA TGCGCCAGCAGCCAAGCCGCCACAGGGTTTTTCGGCCAGCCCCAGCATTTT. Amino acids: CASSQAATGFFGQPQHF.

This clone has just a few counts. The chain employs TRBV9 and TRBJ2-2, with TRBD2 as a possible D gene (6 bases). Germline CDR1 reads SGDLS; CDR2 reads YYNGEE. Trimming stripped 6 bases from V and 7 bases from J, with 22 bases between. The CDR3 loop spans 16 amino acids. This CDR3 is CASNRAGLAQIGELFF. CDR3 DNA: TGTGCCAGCAACCGGGCGGGGTTAGCGCAGATCGGGGAGCTGTTTTTT.

This chain joins TRBV2 and TRBJ2-1; 8 bases map to TRBD1. Per the germline V gene, CDR1 is SNHLY and CDR2 is FYNNEI. This CDR3 is 15 amino acids long. Trimming took 6 bases from V and 4 from J; bases not matched to a gene: 8. CDR3 sequence (DNA): TGTGCCAGCAGACTACCGGGACAGGTTTACAATGAGCAGTTCTTC. It is translated as CASRLPGQVYNEQFF.

The chain recombines TRBV4-1 with TRBJ2-5; the match to TRBD2 covers 10 bases. The CDR3 totals 16 residues. The V segment lost 2 bases and the J segment 4 bases; nucleotides outside the gene matches: 7. Germline V gene lookup returns CDR1 MGHRA and CDR2 YSYEKL. CDR3 protein: CASSQLPGLARETQYF. CDR3 coding DNA: TGCGCCAGCAGCCAACTTCCGGGACTAGCGCGAGAGACCCAGTACTTC.

The chain carries TRBV27 and TRBJ2-2; D gene ambiguous. The CDR3 sequence is 13 residues long. Trimming pared 5 bases from V and 5 bases from J, leaving 9 bases between. CDR1 is MNHEY and CDR2 is SMNVEV in the germline V gene (reference sequence). Here the CDR3 reads CASSQSGTGELFF. CDR3 in DNA: TGTGCCAGCAGTCAATCAGGAACCGGGGAGCTGTTTTTT.

This chain joins TRBV19 and TRBJ2-1; TRBD2 matches 13 bases. Germline-derived CDR1 and CDR2 are LNHDA and SQIVND (reference sequence). The CDR3 covers 17 residues. Trimming cost V 5 bases and J 4 bases; bases outside gene matches: 8. The CDR3 sequence is CASSLRLAGGPYNEQFF. The CDR3 DNA reads TGTGCCAGTAGTCTCCGACTAGCGGGAGGCCCTTACAATGAGCAGTTCTTC. The full variable domain, in which reference TRBV19 and TRBJ2-1 provide the parts outside the CDR3, is DGGITQSPKYLFRKEGQNVTLSCEQNLNHDAMYWYRQDPGQGLRLIYYSQIVNDFQKGDIAEGYSVSREKKESFPLTVTSAQKNPTAFYLCASSLRLAGGPYNEQFFGPGTRLTVL.

The chain is built from TRBV2 and TRBJ2-1; 8 bases are a match to TRBD1. Germline CDR1 is SNHLY and CDR2 is FYNNEI. Trimming removed 6 bases from V and 2 bases from J; junction bases left unmatched: 6. This CDR3 region has 15 residues. Here the CDR3 DNA reads TGTGCCAGCAGAGACAGGGGAAGCACCTACAATGAGCAGTTCTTC. Amino acids: CASRDRGSTYNEQFF.

This clone was recorded only once. The V call is TRBV3-1 (or the pseudogene TRBV3-2), the J call TRBJ1-3; no firm D call. V lost 4 bases, J lost 1 base, and 17 bases lay in between. CDR1 LGHDT and CDR2 YNNKEL come from the germline V gene (reference sequence). The CDR3 is made up of 17 amino acids. Here the CDR3 DNA reads TGTGCCAGCAGCCGGCAAAAGGGAGGGTGGTCTGGAAACACCATATATTTT. It specifies CASSRQKGGWSGNTIYF.

The chain recombines TRBV6-1 with TRBJ1-1; D gene ambiguous. V gave up 1 base and J gave up 14 bases, with 17 bases separating them. The CDR3 has 13 amino acids. Germline CDR1 and CDR2: MNHNS and SASEGT. In nucleotides, the CDR3 is TGTGCCAGCAGTGAAGGAGGCAGCCTTAAGGCCTTCTTT. Residues: CASSEGGSLKAFF.

The rearrangement uses TRBV19 and TRBJ2-1; the D gene is possibly TRBD2 (6 bases). Trimming took off 7 bases at V and 8 bases at J, with 27 bases between the two ends. CDR3 length: 17 amino acids. Germline CDR1 LNHDA, CDR2 SQIVND (reference sequence). CDR3 region: CASKGPGVRTPLDEQFF. DNA of the CDR3: TGTGCCAGTAAAGGCCCGGGGGTGAGAACCCCCCTAGATGAGCAGTTCTTC.

The chain has TRBV6-1 and TRBJ1-4; D is unclear. Germline V gene data show CDR1 as MNHNS and CDR2 as SASEGT. The CDR3 totals 14 residues. The V end lost 2 bases, the J end lost 3 bases, and 7 bases lay between the germline ends. In DNA, the CDR3 is TGTGCCAGCAGTGAAAGGAGGGCTAATGAAAAACTGTTTTTT. Residues: CASSERRANEKLFF.

The chain has TRBV28 and TRBJ2-1; possible D gene TRBD2, 6 bases. CDR1 MDHEN and CDR2 SYDVKM come from the germline V gene. This CDR3 has 17 amino acids. V was pared by 3 bases and J by 0 bases, with 15 bases between. This CDR3 reads CASSFGSGGSSYNEQFF. CDR3 DNA sequence: TGTGCCAGCAGTTTTGGGTCCGGGGGAAGCTCCTACAATGAGCAGTTCTTC.